Sequencing of this TCR beta chain was carried out in a study of T cell responses to AZD1222 COVID-19 vaccine. Profiled with immunoSEQ multiplex PCR; TCRdb holds only in-frame clones, not every one. This table holds approximately 190,000 clones, roughly 90% found once. The TCR originated in an adult in good health. The source material was peripheral blood, sampled on day 0 of AZD1222 vaccination.

The DNA of the CDR3 is TGTGCCAGCAGTTACAACCCCGACAGACACGCCGGGGAGCTGTTTTTT. Residues: CASSYNPDRHAGELFF. J is TRBJ2-2 and V is TRBV6-5, with a tentative D call TRBD1 (5 bases). The V gene's germline CDR1 is MNHEY and CDR2 SVGAGI. V was cut by 2 bases and J by 6 bases, with 16 bases left in between. This CDR3 comprises 16 residues.